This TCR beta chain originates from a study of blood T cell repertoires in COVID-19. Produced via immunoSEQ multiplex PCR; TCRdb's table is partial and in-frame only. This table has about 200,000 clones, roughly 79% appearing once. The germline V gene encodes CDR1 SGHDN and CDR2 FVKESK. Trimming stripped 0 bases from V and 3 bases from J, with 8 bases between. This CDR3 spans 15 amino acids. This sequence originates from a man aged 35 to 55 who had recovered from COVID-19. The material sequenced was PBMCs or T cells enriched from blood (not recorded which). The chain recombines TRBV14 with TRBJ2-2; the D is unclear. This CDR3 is CASSQDSRDTGELFF. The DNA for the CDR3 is TGTGCCAGCAGCCAAGATTCTCGGGACACCGGGGAGCTGTTTTTT.